Shown below are 14 T cell receptor beta chains from a single sample sequenced in a study of circulating tumor DNA in untreated peripheral T-cell lymphoma. Libraries were prepared by immunoSEQ multiplex PCR; TCRdb keeps only in-frame clonotypes and omits some of them. The sample yields about 9,200 clones, around 76% seen once. Sample: tumor tissue. The receptor set was obtained from a human donor with peripheral T-cell lymphoma.

The V gene is TRBV12-5, the J gene TRBJ2-1; 10 bases match TRBD2. The CDR3 has 16 amino acids. The ends lost 0 bases at V and 15 bases at J; junction bases unmatched: 14. Germline values: CDR1 LGHNT, CDR2 FRNRAP. The CDR3 coding sequence is TGTGCTAGTGGTTTGGTCATGGGGCTAGCGGGGGAAGGCCCGTTCTTC. Protein: CASGLVMGLAGEGPFF.

The CDR3 loop reads CASSIYPSGGTDTQYF. The DNA for the CDR3 is TGTGCCAGTAGTATATACCCTAGCGGGGGGACAGATACGCAGTATTTT. The V and J genes are TRBV19 and TRBJ2-3, with 11 bases fitting TRBD2. Germline lookup yields CDR1 LNHDA and CDR2 SQIVND (reference sequence). The trim removed 2 bases at V and 3 bases at J, leaving 4 bases unmatched. This CDR3 is 16 amino acids long.

The chain couples TRBV28 to TRBJ2-7, with TRBD1 identical over 8 bases. V shed 2 bases, J shed 8 bases, and the junction held 14 bases outside the gene matches. This CDR3 has 16 amino acids. Looked up from germline, CDR1 is MDHEN and CDR2 is SYDVKM. In nucleotides, the CDR3 is TGTGCCAGCAGTTTACCGGGCGGACAGGGAGTAAGGAAGCAGTACTTC. Protein product: CASSLPGGQGVRKQYF.

The J gene is TRBJ2-7, the V gene TRBV18; unclear D gene. The germline V and J ends were trimmed by 3 bases and 9 bases, with 12 bases remaining between them. The CDR3 totals 12 residues. From germline, CDR1 is KGHSH and CDR2 LQKENI. In DNA form, the CDR3 reads TGTGCCAGCTCACCGTCAGACGGCGGGCAGTACTTC. Translating gives CASSPSDGGQYF.

The gene calls are TRBV7-1 and TRBJ2-6, with 9 bases that match TRBD1. TRBV7-1 has ORF status, its function being uncertain. The J segment lost 1 base and the V segment lost 5 bases, leaving 0 bases of the junction unmatched. CDR3 length: 15 residues. This chain's CDR3 is CASSGTGSGANVLTF. In DNA, the CDR3 is TGTGCCAGCAGCGGGACAGGGTCTGGGGCCAACGTCCTGACTTTC.

This sequence joins TRBV6-8 and TRBJ2-2; 7 bases are a match to TRBD2. With V trimmed by 7 bases and J by 5 bases, 10 bases remained unmatched. This CDR3 contains 15 residues. CDR1 MNHGY and CDR2 SAAAGT come from the germline V gene. The CDR3 sequence: CASKPQAGPTGELFF. CDR3 nucleotides: TGTGCCAGCAAACCTCAAGCGGGGCCGACCGGGGAGCTGTTTTTT.

The rearrangement links TRBV6-8 to TRBJ1-2, with D maybe TRBD1 (6 bases). CDR3 length: 16 amino acids. V lost 5 bases to trimming and J lost 0 bases, with 16 bases between them. The V gene's germline CDR1 is MNHGY and CDR2 SAAAGT. As DNA, the CDR3 is TGTGCCAGCAGTCCCGACCTCAGGACAGCTAACTATGGCTACACCTTC. Residues: CASSPDLRTANYGYTF.

The chain couples TRBV12-5 to TRBJ2-7, with D unresolved. The V end was cut by 4 bases, the J end by 3 bases, with 13 bases between. CDR1 and CDR2 (germline): LGHNT, FRNRAP. The CDR3 consists of 14 residues. The chain's CDR3 is CASGSRPLYYEQYF. As DNA, the CDR3 is TGTGCTAGTGGTTCTCGACCTTTATACTACGAGCAGTACTTC.

In nucleotides, the CDR3 is TGTGCCTGGAGAAGGACAGGGACTACCGGGGAGCTGTTTTTT. Residues: CAWRRTGTTGELFF. The chain couples TRBV30 to TRBJ2-2; 8 bases map to TRBD1. This CDR3 is built from 14 residues. Germline CDR1 is GTSNPN and CDR2 is SVGIG (reference sequence). The J segment lost 5 bases and the V segment lost 3 bases, leaving 5 bases of the junction unmatched.

This chain joins TRBV5-1 and TRBJ2-2, with TRBD1 as a possible D gene (7 bases). CDR1 SGHRS and CDR2 YFSETQ come from the germline V gene. The CDR3 consists of 15 residues. The V end was cut by 0 bases, the J end by 7 bases, with 13 bases between. DNA for the CDR3: TGCGCCAGCAGCTTGGATGCAGGGGGAGGCGGGGAGCTGTTTTTT. Its translation: CASSLDAGGGGELFF.

The gene calls are TRBV19 and TRBJ2-5; D gene ambiguous. The CDR3 is 12 residues long. Germline V gene sequence: CDR1 LNHDA, CDR2 SQIVND (reference sequence). V lost 3 bases and J 2 bases, leaving 4 bases between the germline ends. CDR3 protein: CASSIDQETQYF. Written as DNA, the CDR3 is TGTGCCAGTAGTATCGATCAAGAGACCCAGTACTTC.

This rearrangement joins TRBV14 to TRBJ2-7; D is undetermined. The V and J ends lost 1 base and 4 bases respectively, with 11 bases between them. The CDR3 length is 14 residues. Germline V gene sequence: CDR1 SGHDN, CDR2 FVKESK. DNA for the CDR3: TGTGCCAGCAGCCAAGCCTCCCTCCGGTACGAGCAGTACTTC. It specifies CASSQASLRYEQYF.

Regarding this clone: At one end the junction does not follow the germline gene, possibly because of a read error. The DNA holds an ambiguous or unread base, and X denotes its residue. The rearrangement links TRBV28 to TRBJ1-5, with D hard to call. The germline CDR1 and CDR2 sequences are MDHEN and SYDVKM. The CDR3 totals 13 residues. The chain's CDR3 is CASSSRPQSAQXF. The CDR3 bases are TGTGCCAGCAGTTCGCGTCCGCAGTCGGCCCAGYATTTT.

The sample holds a few counts of this clone. The chain links TRBV11-3 to TRBJ2-7, with 12 bases fitting TRBD1. Trimming took 4 bases from V and 4 from J; bases not matched to a gene: 5. Germline loops: CDR1 SGHNT, CDR2 YENEEA. There are 15 residues in the CDR3. The CDR3 coding sequence is TGTGCCAGCAGCTGGGGACAGGGGGCGAGGTACGAGCAGTACTTC. Amino acids: CASSWGQGARYEQYF.